The 11 T cell receptor beta chains listed next were all sequenced from one sample in a study of Ad26.COV2.S vaccination and SARS-CoV-2 variants. As to treatment: some 20 received Ad26.COV2.S at low or high dose, single or two shots; about 5 received placebo; per-sample allocation not given. Day 63 after the first vaccine or placebo injection was the time point for sampling. TCRdb keeps only in-frame clones here, not all; method: immunoSEQ multiplex PCR. This sample yields 350,000 to 500,000 clones, of which 90% are seen a single time; roughly 4% belongs to the top ten. This specimen consisted of peripheral blood, obtained in a trial of Ad26.COV2.S vaccine versus placebo. The receptors here all came from a person aged 18-65 years who received the Ad26.COV2.S COVID-19 vaccine or a placebo.

CDR3 nucleotide sequence: TGTGCCAGCAGCGCGCAGGATAGCAATCAGCCCCAGCATTTT. This gives the protein CASSAQDSNQPQHF. The chain is built from TRBV7-9 and TRBJ1-5; D is unclear. With 5 bases removed from V and 0 bases from J, the gap between germline ends came to 8 bases. Germline lookup yields CDR1 SEHNR and CDR2 FQNEAQ (reference sequence). The CDR3 has 14 amino acids.

The CDR3 DNA follows: TGTGCCAGCAAGACAGGAAGCTCTGGAAACACCATATATTTT. It is translated as CASKTGSSGNTIYF. The chain links TRBV6-5 to TRBJ1-3, with D possibly being TRBD1 (6 bases). This CDR3 region has 14 residues. From germline, CDR1 is MNHEY and CDR2 SVGAGI. Trimming took 7 bases from V and 0 from J, leaving 10 bases between them.

This clone occurred once. V and J are TRBV12-5 and TRBJ1-3; D gene unclear. Between the trimmed V and J ends, which lost 5 bases and 0 bases, there was a span of 11 bases. This CDR3 spans 15 amino acids. The V gene's germline CDR1 is LGHNT and CDR2 FRNRAP. DNA of the CDR3: TGTGCTAGTGGTCCACGTCGAAACTCTGGAAACACCATATATTTT. It yields the protein CASGPRRNSGNTIYF.

The rearrangement joins TRBV6-6 to TRBJ2-7; 10 nucleotides line up with TRBD1. CDR1 and CDR2 from the germline V gene are MNHNY and SVGAGI (reference sequence). Unmatched junction bases numbered 4, after V lost 10 bases and J lost 1 base. The CDR3 consists of 13 residues. In DNA form, the CDR3 reads TGTGCCACTCGACAGGGGGCTTCCTACGAGCAGTACTTC. Translation: CATRQGASYEQYF.

The gene calls are TRBV2 and TRBJ1-5; D is undetermined. This CDR3 has 15 amino acids. V lost 1 base, J lost 5 bases, and 12 bases lay in between. Germline lookup yields CDR1 SNHLY and CDR2 FYNNEI. The CDR3 loop reads CASSEENLGDQPQHF. The CDR3 DNA reads TGTGCCAGCAGTGAAGAAAACCTAGGTGATCAGCCCCAGCATTTT.

The chain has TRBV5-6 and TRBJ2-1; TRBD2 might be the D (6 bases). V was shortened by 3 bases and J by 3 bases, with 13 bases between the two germline ends. Looked up from germline, CDR1 is SGHDT and CDR2 is YYEEEE. The length of the CDR3 is 15 residues. CDR3 in DNA: TGTGCCAGCAGCTACGGGACTGGGGGCTACAATGAGCAGTTCTTC. Protein: CASSYGTGGYNEQFF. The complete variable domain, with remaining parts taken from reference TRBV5-6 and TRBJ2-1, reads DAGVTQSPTHLIKTRGQQVTLRCSPKSGHDTVSWYQQALGQGPQFIFQYYEEEERQRGNFPDRFSGHQFPNYSSELNVNALLLGDSALYLCASSYGTGGYNEQFFGPGTRLTVL.

This sequence joins TRBV21-1 and TRBJ1-6; TRBD1 is the table's D call and was not checked against the DNA. TRBV21-1 corresponds to a pseudogene. The CDR3 has 16 amino acids. CDR3: CASSKLGRSYNSPLHF. The CDR3 nucleotides are TGTGCCAGCAGCAAATTGGGGCGATCCTATAATTCACCCCTCCACTTT.

V gene TRBV27 combines with J gene TRBJ2-3; TRBD2 aligns across 9 bases. The V gene's germline CDR1 is MNHEY and CDR2 SMNVEV (reference sequence). This CDR3 spans 15 amino acids. The V segment lost 3 bases and the J segment 5 bases; nucleotides outside the gene matches: 6. CDR3 amino acids: CASSFGGRALDTQYF. CDR3 in DNA: TGTGCCAGCAGTTTTGGCGGGAGGGCCTTAGATACGCAGTATTTT.

The V gene is TRBV27, the J gene TRBJ2-5; D possibly corresponds to TRBD2 (5 bases). V lost 4 bases to trimming and J lost 4 bases, with 19 bases between them. Germline V gives CDR1 MNHEY, CDR2 SMNVEV (reference sequence). The CDR3 totals 16 residues. The DNA of the CDR3 is TGTGCCAGCAGTTCCACACCCCCGGGGTTTCTAGAGACCCAGTACTTC. Amino acids: CASSSTPPGFLETQYF.

The chain recombines TRBV14 with TRBJ2-3, with D tentatively TRBD1 (6 bases). Trimming left V 2 bases short and J 1 base short, with 13 bases between. This CDR3 contains 16 residues. Germline loops: CDR1 SGHDN, CDR2 FVKESK. In DNA form, the CDR3 reads TGTGCCAGCAGCCAATTATGGGGGCATGGCACAGATACGCAGTATTTT. This translates into CASSQLWGHGTDTQYF. Full variable domain (rest looked up from reference TRBV14 and TRBJ2-3): EAGVTQFPSHSVIEKGQTVTLRCDPISGHDNLYWYRRVMGKEIKFLLHFVKESKQDESGMPNNRFLAERTGGTYSTLKVQPAELEDSGVYFCASSQLWGHGTDTQYFGPGTRLTVL.

The chain has TRBV7-9 and TRBJ2-3; D is undetermined. Trimming removed 4 bases from V and 6 bases from J, with 8 bases in between. Germline V lookup: CDR1 SEHNR, CDR2 FQNEAQ (reference sequence). The CDR3 has 12 residues. The chain's CDR3 is CASSSSRDTQYF. CDR3 nucleotides: TGTGCCAGCAGCTCGTCAAGGGATACGCAGTATTTT.